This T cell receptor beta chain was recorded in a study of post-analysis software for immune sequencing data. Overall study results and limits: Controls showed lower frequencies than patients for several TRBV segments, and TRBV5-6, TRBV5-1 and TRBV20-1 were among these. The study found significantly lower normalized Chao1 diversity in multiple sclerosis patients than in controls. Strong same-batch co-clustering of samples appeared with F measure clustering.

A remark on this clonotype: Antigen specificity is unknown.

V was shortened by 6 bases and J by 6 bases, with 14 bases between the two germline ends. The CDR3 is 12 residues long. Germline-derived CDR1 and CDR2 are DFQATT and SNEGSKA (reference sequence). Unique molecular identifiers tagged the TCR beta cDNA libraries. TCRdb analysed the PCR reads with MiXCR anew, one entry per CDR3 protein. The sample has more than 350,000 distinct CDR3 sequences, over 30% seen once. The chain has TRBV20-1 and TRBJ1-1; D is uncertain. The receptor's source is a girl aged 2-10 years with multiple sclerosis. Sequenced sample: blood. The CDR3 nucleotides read TGCAGTGCCGCACCGGACCTATCTGAAGCTTTCTTT. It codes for CSAAPDLSEAFF.